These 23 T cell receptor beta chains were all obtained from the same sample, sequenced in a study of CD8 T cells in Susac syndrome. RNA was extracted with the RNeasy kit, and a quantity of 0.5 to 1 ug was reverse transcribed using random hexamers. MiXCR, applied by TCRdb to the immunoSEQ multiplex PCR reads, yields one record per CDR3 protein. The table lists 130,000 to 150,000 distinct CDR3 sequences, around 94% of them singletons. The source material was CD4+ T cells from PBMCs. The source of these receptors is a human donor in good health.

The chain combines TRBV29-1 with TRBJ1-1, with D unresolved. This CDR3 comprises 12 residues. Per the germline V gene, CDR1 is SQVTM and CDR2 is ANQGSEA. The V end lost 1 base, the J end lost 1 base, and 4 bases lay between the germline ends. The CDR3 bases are TGCAGCGTTGAAGCAGGGAACACTGAAGCTTTCTTT. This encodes CSVEAGNTEAFF.

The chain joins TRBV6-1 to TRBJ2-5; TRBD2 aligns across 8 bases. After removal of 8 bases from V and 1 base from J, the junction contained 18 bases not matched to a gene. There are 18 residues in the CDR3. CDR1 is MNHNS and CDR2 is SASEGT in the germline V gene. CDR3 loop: CASRLAGGTSPFQETQYF. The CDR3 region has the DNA TGTGCCAGCCGCCTTGCTGGGGGGACTAGTCCATTCCAAGAGACCCAGTACTTC.

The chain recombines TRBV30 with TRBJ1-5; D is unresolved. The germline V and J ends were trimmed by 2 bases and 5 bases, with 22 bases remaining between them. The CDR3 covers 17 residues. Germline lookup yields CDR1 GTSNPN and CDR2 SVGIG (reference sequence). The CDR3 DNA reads TGTGCCTGGAGTCCCGTAGGTATGCTATATGGCGATCAGCCCCAGCATTTT. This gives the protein CAWSPVGMLYGDQPQHF.

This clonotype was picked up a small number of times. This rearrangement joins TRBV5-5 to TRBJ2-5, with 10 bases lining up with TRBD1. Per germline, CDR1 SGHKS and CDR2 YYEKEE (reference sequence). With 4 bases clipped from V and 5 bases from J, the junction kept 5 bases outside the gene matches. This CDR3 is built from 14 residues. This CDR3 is CASSPTGGQETQYF. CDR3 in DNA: TGTGCCAGCAGCCCGACAGGGGGCCAGGAGACCCAGTACTTC.

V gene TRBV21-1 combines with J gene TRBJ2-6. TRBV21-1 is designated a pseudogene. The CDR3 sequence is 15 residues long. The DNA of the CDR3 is TGTGCCAGCAGCACTTGGAGCTCTGGGGCCAACGTCCTGACTTTC. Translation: CASSTWSSGANVLTF.

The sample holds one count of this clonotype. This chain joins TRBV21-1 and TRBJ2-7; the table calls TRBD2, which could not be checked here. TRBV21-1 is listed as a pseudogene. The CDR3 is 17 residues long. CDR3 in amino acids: CASSKARWRQTTGEQYF. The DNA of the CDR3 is TGTGCCAGCAGCAAAGCGCGGTGGAGACAAACTACGGGGGAGCAGTACTTC.

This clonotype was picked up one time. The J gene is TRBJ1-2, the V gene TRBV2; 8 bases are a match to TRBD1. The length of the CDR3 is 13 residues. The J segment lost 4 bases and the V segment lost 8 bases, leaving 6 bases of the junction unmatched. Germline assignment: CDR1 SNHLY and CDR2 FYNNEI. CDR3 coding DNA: TGTGCCAGCGCCAGACAGGGGACCTATGGCTACACCTTC. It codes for CASARQGTYGYTF.

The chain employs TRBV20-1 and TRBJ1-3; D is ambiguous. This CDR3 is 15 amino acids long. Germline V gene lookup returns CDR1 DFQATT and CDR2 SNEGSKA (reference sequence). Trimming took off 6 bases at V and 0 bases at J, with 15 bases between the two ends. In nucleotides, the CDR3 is TGCAGTGCCTCACTGCCGACCGGCTCTGGAAACACCATATATTTT. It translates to CSASLPTGSGNTIYF.

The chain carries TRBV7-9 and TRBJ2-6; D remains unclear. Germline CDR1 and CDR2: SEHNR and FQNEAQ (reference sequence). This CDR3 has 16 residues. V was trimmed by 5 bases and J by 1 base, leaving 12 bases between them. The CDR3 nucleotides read TGTGCCAGCAGCCCTACGCGGAAATCTGGGGCCAACGTCCTGACTTTC. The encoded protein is CASSPTRKSGANVLTF.

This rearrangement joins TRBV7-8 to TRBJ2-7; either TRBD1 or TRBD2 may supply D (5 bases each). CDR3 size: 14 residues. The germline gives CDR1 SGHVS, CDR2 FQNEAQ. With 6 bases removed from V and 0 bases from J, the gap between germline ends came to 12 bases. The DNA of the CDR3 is TGTGCCAGCAGGGTGGGACCCTCCTCCTACGAGCAGTACTTC. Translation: CASRVGPSSYEQYF.

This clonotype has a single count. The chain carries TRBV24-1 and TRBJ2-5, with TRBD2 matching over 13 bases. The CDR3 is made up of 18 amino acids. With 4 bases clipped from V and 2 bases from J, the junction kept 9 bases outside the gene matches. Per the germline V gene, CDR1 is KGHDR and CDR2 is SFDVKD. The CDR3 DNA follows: TGTGCCACCAGTGAATCAGGACTAGCGGGAGTGGGGCAAGAGACCCAGTACTTC. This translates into CATSESGLAGVGQETQYF.

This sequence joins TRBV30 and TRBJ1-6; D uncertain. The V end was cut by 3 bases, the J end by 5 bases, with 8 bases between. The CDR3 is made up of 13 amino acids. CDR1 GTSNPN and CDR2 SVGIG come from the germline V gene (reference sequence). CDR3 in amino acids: CAWRGSNNSPLHF. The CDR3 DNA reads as TGTGCCTGGAGAGGATCTAATAATTCACCCCTCCACTTT.

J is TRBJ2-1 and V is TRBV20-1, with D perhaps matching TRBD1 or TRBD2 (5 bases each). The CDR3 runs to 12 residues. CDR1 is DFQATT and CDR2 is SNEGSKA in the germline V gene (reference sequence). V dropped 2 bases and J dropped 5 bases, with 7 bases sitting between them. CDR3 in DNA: TGCAGTGCTAGACCGGGGCACAATGAGCAGTTCTTC. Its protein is CSARPGHNEQFF.

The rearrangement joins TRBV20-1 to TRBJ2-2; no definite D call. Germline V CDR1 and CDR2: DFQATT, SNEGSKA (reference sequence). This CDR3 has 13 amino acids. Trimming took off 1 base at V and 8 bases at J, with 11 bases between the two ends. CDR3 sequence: CSARGGVAGELFF. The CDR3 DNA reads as TGCAGTGCTAGAGGCGGTGTCGCGGGGGAGCTGTTTTTT.

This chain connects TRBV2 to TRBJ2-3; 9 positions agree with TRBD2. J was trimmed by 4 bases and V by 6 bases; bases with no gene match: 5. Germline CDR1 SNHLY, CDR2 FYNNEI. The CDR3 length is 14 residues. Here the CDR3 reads CASSQLAGADTQYF. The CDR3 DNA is TGTGCCAGCAGCCAATTAGCGGGAGCAGATACGCAGTATTTT.

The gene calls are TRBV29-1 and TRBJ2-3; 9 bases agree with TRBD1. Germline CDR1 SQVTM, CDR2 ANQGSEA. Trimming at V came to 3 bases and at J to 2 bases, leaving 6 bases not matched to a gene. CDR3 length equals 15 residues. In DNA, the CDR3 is TGCAGCGTTGATACCGGGACAGGGATCACAGATACGCAGTATTTT. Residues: CSVDTGTGITDTQYF.

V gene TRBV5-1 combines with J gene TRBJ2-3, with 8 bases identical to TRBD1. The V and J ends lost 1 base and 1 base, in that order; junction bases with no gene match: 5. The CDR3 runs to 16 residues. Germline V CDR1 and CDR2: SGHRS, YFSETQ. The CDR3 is CASSLRSTGGTDTQYF. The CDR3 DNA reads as TGCGCCAGCAGCTTGAGGTCGACAGGGGGCACAGATACGCAGTATTTT.

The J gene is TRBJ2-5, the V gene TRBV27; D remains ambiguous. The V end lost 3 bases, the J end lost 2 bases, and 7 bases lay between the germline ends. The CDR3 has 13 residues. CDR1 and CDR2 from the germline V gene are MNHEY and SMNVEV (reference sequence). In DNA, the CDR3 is TGTGCCAGCAGTTTTACAGCTCAAGAGACCCAGTACTTC. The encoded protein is CASSFTAQETQYF.

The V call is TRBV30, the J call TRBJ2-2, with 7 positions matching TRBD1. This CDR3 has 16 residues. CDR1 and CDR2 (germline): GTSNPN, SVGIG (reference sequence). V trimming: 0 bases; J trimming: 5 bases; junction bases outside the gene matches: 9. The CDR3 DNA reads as TGTGCCTGGAGTGTACTGGAGACAGGGCTTACCGGGGAGCTGTTTTTT. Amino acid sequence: CAWSVLETGLTGELFF.

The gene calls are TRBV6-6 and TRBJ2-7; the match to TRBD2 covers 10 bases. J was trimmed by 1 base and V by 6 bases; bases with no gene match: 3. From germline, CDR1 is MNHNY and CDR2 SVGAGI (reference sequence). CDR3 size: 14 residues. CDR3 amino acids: CASSPSGGSYEQYF. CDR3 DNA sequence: TGTGCCAGCAGCCCTAGCGGGGGTTCCTACGAGCAGTACTTC.

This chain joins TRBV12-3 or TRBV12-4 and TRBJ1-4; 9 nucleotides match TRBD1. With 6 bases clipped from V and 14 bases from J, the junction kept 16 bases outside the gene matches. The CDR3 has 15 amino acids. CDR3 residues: CASSPHRDRADTLFF. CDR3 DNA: TGTGCCAGCAGCCCCCACCGGGACAGGGCCGACACGCTGTTTTTT.

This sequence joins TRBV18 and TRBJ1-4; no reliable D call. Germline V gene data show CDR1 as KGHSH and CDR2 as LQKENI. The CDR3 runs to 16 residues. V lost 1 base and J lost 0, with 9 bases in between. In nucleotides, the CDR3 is TGTGCCAGCTCACCACGGGCCCTGGCAACTAATGAAAAACTGTTTTTT. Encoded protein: CASSPRALATNEKLFF.

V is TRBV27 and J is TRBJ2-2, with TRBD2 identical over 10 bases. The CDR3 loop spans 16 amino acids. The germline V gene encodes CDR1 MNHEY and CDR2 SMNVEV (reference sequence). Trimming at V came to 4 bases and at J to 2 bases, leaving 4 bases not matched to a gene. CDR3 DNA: TGTGCCAGCAGTTCTCTAGCGGGGGTCAACACCGGGGAGCTGTTTTTT. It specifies CASSSLAGVNTGELFF.